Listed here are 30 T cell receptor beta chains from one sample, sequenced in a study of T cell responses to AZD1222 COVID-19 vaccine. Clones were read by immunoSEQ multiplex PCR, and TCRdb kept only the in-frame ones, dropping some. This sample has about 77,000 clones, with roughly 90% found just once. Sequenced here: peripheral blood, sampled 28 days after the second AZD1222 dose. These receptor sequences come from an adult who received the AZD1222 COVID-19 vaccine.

CDR3 bases: TGTGCCTGGAGTTCGGGCCTGAACACTGAAGCTTTCTTT. This codes for CAWSSGLNTEAFF. This rearrangement joins TRBV30 to TRBJ1-1; unclear D gene. Germline V gene lookup returns CDR1 GTSNPN and CDR2 SVGIG (reference sequence). The CDR3 sequence is 13 residues long. V was shortened by 2 bases and J by 0 bases, with 7 bases between the two germline ends. The full variable domain, its missing parts supplied by reference TRBV30 and TRBJ1-1, is SQTIHQWPATLVQPVGSPLSLECTVEGTSNPNLYWYRQAAGRGLQLLFYSVGIGQISSEVPQNLSASRPQDRQFILSSKKLLLSDSGFYLCAWSSGLNTEAFFGQGTRLTVV.

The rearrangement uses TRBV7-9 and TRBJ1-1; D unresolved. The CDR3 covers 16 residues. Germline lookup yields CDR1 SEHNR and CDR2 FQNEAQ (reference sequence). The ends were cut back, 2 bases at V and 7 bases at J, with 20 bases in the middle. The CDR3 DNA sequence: TGTGCCAGCAGCTTAATCTGGGGTACGGAGACCTTTGAAGCTTTCTTT. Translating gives CASSLIWGTETFEAFF. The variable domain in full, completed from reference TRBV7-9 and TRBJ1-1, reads DTGVSQNPRHKITKRGQNVTFRCDPISEHNRLYWYRQTLGQGPEFLTYFQNEAQLEKSRLLSDRFSAERPKGSFSTLEIQRTEQGDSAMYLCASSLIWGTETFEAFFGQGTRLTVV.

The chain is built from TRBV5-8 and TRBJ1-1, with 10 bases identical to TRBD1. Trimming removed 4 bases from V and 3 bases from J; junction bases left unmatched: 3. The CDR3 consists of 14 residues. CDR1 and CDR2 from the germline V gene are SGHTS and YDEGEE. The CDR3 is CASSIGTGDTEAFF. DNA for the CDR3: TGTGCCAGCAGCATCGGGACAGGGGACACTGAAGCTTTCTTT.

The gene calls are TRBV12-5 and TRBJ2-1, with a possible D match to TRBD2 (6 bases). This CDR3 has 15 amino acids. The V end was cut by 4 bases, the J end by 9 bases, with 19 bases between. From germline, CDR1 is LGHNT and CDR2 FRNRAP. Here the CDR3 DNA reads TGTGCTAGTGGTTCCCGGGACGCGCCGGAGGGTGAGCAGTTCTTC. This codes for CASGSRDAPEGEQFF.

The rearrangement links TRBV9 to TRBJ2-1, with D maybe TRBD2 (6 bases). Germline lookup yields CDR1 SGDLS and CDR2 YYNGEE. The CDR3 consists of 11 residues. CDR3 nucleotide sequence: TGTGCGTCGGGGGTCTACAATGAGCAGTTCTTC. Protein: CASGVYNEQFF.

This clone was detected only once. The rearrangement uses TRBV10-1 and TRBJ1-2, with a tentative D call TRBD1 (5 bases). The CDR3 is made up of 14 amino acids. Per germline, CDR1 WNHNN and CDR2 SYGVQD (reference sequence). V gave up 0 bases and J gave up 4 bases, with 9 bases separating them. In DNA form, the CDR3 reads TGCGCCAGCAGTGAGTCACAGGAGACCTATGGCTACACCTTC. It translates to CASSESQETYGYTF.

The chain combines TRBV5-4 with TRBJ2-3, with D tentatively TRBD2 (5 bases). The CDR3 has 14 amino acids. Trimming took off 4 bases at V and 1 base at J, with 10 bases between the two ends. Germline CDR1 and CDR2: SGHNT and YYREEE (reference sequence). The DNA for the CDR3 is TGTGCCAGCAGCCGGGAAACTCGCACAGATACGCAGTATTTT. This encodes CASSRETRTDTQYF.

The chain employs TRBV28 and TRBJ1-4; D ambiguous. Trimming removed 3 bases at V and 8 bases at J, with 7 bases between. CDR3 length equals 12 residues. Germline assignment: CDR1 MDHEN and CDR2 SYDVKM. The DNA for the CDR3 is TGTGCCAGCAGTTTGATCAGGGAAAAACTGTTTTTT. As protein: CASSLIREKLFF.

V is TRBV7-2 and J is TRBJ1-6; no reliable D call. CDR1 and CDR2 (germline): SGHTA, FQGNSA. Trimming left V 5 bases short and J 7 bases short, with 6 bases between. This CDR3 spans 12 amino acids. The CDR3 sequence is CASSVSNSPLHF. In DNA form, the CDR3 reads TGTGCCAGCAGCGTATCGAATTCACCCCTCCACTTT.

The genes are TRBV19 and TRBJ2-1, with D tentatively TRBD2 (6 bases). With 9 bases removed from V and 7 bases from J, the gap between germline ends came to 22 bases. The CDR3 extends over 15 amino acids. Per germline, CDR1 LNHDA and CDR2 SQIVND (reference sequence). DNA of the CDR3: TGTGCCAGCCAGACGTGGAGGGCCTTGAGGAATGAGCAGTTCTTC. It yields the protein CASQTWRALRNEQFF.

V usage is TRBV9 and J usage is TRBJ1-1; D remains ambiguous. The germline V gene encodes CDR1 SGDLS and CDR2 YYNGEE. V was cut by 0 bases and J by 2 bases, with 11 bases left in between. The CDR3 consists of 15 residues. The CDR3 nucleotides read TGTGCCAGCAGCGTAGTCGGATCGTTCAACACTGAAGCTTTCTTT. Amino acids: CASSVVGSFNTEAFF. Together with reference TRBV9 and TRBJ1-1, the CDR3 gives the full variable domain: DSGVTQTPKHLITATGQRVTLRCSPRSGDLSVYWYQQSLDQGLQFLIQYYNGEERAKGNILERFSAQQFPDLHSELNLSSLELGDSALYFCASSVVGSFNTEAFFGQGTRLTVV.

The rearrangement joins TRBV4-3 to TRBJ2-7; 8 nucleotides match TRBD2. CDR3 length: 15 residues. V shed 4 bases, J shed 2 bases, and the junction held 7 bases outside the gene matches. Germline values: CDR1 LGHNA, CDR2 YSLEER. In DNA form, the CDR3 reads TGCGCCAGCAGCCGAGGGAGTAGCGGGACCTACGAGCAGTACTTC. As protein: CASSRGSSGTYEQYF.

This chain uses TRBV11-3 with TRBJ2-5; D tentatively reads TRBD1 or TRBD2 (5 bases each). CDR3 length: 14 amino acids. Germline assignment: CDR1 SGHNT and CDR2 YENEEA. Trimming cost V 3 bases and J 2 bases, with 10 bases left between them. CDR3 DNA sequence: TGTGCCAGCAGCTTCCAGGGACCACAAGAGACCCAGTACTTC. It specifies CASSFQGPQETQYF. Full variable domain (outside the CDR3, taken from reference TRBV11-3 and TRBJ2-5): EAGVVQSPRYKIIEKKQPVAFWCNPISGHNTLYWYLQNLGQGPELLIRYENEEAVDDSQLPKDRFSAERLKGVDSTLKIQPAELGDSAVYLCASSFQGPQETQYFGPGTRLLVL.

CDR3: CASSVEAGVYGYTF. The CDR3 region has the DNA TGTGCCAGCAGCGTAGAGGCGGGGGTCTATGGCTACACCTTC. The chain joins TRBV9 to TRBJ1-2, with a tentative D call TRBD1 (5 bases). The CDR3 extends over 14 amino acids. Trimming shortened V by 0 bases and J by 4 bases, and 10 bases separated the two germline ends. CDR1 is SGDLS, CDR2 YYNGEE, per germline.

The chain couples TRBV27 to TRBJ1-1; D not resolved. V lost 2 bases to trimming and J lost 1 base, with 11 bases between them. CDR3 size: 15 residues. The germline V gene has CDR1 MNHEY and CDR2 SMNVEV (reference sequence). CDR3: CASSLTPARNTEAFF. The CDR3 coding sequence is TGTGCCAGCAGTTTAACTCCTGCTAGGAACACTGAAGCTTTCTTT.

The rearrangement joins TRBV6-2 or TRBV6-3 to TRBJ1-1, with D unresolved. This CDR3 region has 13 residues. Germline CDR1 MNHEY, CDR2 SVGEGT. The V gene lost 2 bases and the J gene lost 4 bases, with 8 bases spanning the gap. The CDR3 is CASSYRESTEAFF. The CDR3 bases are TGTGCCAGCAGTTACCGGGAAAGCACTGAAGCTTTCTTT.

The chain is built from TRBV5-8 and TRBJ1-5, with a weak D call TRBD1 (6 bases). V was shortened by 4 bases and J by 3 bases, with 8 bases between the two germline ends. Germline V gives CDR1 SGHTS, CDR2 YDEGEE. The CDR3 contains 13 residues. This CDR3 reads CASSQGSNQPQHF. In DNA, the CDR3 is TGTGCCAGCAGCCAGGGGTCCAATCAGCCCCAGCATTTT.

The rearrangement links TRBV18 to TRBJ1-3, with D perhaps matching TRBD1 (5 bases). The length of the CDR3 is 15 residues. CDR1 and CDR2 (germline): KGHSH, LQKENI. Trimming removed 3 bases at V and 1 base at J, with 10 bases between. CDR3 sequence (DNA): TGTGCCAGCTCACCTACGACAGTTTCTGGAAACACCATATATTTT. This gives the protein CASSPTTVSGNTIYF.

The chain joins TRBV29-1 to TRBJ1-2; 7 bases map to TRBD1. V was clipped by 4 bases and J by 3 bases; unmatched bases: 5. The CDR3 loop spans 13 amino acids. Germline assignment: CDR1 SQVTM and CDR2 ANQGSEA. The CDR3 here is CSVGQGSDYGYTF. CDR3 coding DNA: TGCAGCGTTGGACAGGGTTCAGACTATGGCTACACCTTC.

The CDR3 coding sequence is TGTGCCAGCAGAAAGAGTGAAGTGAACACTGAAGCTTTCTTT. Translated, it gives CASRKSEVNTEAFF. This chain joins TRBV28 and TRBJ1-1; D is unresolved. The CDR3 has 14 amino acids. Trimming removed 6 bases at V and 0 bases at J, with 11 bases between. Germline CDR1 MDHEN, CDR2 SYDVKM. Complete variable domain (other parts from reference TRBV28 and TRBJ1-1): DVKVTQSSRYLVKRTGEKVFLECVQDMDHENMFWYRQDPGLGLRLIYFSYDVKMKEKGDIPEGYSVSREKKERFSLILESASTNQTSMYLCASRKSEVNTEAFFGQGTRLTVV.

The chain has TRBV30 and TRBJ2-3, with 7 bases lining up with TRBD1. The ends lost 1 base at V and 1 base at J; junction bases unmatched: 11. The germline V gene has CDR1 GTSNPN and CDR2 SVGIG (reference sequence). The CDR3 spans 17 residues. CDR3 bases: TGTGCCTGGAGTGAGGGGGCCAAAAGAATAGGCACAGATACGCAGTATTTT. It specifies CAWSEGAKRIGTDTQYF.

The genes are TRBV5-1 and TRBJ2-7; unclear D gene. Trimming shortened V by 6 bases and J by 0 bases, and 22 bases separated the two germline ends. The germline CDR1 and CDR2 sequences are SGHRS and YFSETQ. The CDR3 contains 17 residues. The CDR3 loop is CASNFAPLQISSYEQYF. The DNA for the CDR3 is TGCGCCAGCAACTTTGCCCCCTTACAGATTAGCTCCTACGAGCAGTACTTC. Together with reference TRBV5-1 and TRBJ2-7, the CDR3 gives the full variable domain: KAGVTQTPRYLIKTRGQQVTLSCSPISGHRSVSWYQQTPGQGLQFLFEYFSETQRNKGNFPGRFSGRQFSNSRSEMNVSTLELGDSALYLCASNFAPLQISSYEQYFGPGTRLTVT.

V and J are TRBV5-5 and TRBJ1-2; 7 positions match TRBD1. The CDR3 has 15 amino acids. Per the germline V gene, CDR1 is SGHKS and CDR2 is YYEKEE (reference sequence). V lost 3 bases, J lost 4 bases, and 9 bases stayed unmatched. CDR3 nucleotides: TGTGCCAGCAGCTGGGCCCTCCGGGACAGCTATGGCTACACCTTC. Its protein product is CASSWALRDSYGYTF.

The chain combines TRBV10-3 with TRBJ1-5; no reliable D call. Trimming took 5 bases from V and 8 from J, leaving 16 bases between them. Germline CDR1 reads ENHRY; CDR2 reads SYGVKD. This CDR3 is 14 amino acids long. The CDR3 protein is CAISLAAGEEPQHF. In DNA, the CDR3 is TGTGCCATCAGTTTGGCGGCGGGCGAGGAGCCCCAGCATTTT.

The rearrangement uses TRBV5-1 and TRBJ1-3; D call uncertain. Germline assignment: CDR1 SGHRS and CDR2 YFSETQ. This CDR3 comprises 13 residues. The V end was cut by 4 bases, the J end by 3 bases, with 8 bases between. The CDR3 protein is CASSQTVGNTIYF. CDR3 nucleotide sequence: TGCGCCAGCAGCCAGACCGTTGGAAACACCATATATTTT.

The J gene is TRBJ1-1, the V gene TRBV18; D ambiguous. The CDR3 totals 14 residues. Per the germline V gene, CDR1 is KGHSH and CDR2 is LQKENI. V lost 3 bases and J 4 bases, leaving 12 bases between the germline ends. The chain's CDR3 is CASSPKGMGTEAFF. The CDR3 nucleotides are TGTGCCAGCTCACCTAAGGGTATGGGCACTGAAGCTTTCTTT.

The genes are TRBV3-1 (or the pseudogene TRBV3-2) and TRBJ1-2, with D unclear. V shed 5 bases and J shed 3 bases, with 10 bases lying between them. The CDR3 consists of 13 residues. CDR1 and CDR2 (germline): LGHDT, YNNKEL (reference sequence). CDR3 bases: TGTGCCAGCAGCTCCCGGACGGACTATGGCTACACCTTC. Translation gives CASSSRTDYGYTF.

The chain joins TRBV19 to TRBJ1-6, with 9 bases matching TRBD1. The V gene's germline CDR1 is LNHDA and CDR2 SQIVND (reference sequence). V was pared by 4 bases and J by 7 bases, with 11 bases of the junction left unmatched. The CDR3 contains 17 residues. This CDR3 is CASSTHTGGAYNSPLHF. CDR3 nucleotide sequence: TGTGCCAGTAGTACCCATACAGGGGGCGCTTACAATTCACCCCTCCACTTT. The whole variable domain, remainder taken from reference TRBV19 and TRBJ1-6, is DGGITQSPKYLFRKEGQNVTLSCEQNLNHDAMYWYRQDPGQGLRLIYYSQIVNDFQKGDIAEGYSVSREKKESFPLTVTSAQKNPTAFYLCASSTHTGGAYNSPLHFGNGTRLTVT.

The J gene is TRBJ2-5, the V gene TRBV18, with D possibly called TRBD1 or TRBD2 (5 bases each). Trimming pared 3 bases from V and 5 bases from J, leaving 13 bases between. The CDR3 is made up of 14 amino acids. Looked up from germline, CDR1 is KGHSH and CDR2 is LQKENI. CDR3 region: CASSPRDGGETQYF. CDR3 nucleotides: TGTGCCAGCTCACCGAGGGACGGCGGGGAGACCCAGTACTTC.

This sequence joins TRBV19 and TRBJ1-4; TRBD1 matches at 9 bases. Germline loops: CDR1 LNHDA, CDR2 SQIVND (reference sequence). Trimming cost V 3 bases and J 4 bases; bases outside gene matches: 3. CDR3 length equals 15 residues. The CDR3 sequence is CASSIGTGFNEKLFF. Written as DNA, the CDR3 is TGTGCCAGTAGTATTGGGACAGGGTTTAATGAAAAACTGTTTTTT. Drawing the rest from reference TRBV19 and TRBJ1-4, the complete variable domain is DGGITQSPKYLFRKEGQNVTLSCEQNLNHDAMYWYRQDPGQGLRLIYYSQIVNDFQKGDIAEGYSVSREKKESFPLTVTSAQKNPTAFYLCASSIGTGFNEKLFFGSGTQLSVL.